This T cell receptor beta chain was sequenced in a study of blood T cells in healthy people across ages. As regards this clonotype: As yet, its antigen is unknown.

At least 6 micrograms of total RNA were extracted per sample. The CDR3 sequence is 16 residues long. CDR1 is MDHEN and CDR2 is SYDVKM in the germline V gene. The V gene end was trimmed by 7 bases and the J gene end by 4 bases; junction bases not matched to a gene: 13. Study-wide results and limits: A roughly linear fall in TCR beta diversity per million T cells was seen with increasing age. Researchers deemed the diversity estimates from one million T cells underestimates.

A second PCR of 7 to 11 cycles used a sample-barcoded 5' primer and a J-beta primer mix. TCRdb re-called the 5' RACE reads through MiXCR, storing one row per CDR3 protein. This sample has about 970,000 distinct CDR3 sequences; roughly 50% occur once, and the top ten carry 20% to 25%. The sample was blood. This receptor was taken from a woman aged 55-69 years in good health. The chain recombines TRBV28 with TRBJ2-1; 7 nucleotides match TRBD2. CDR3 protein: CASTPATGLVYNEQFF. DNA of the CDR3: TGTGCCAGCACCCCAGCAACCGGACTAGTATACAATGAGCAGTTCTTC.